Below are 15 T cell receptor beta chains sequenced from a single sample in a study of a mutant IDH1 vaccine in newly diagnosed glioma. Their antigen targets remain unknown. Noted time point: week 23, last vaccination. Every single dose of the vaccine, 300 ug of mutant IDH1 20-mer peptide, came with topical imiquimod. The repertoire was sequenced with immunoSEQ multiplex PCR; TCRdb's copy has only in-frame clones and lacks some. Of 55,000 or so clones listed, 75% to 90% are singletons. The starting material was PBMCs, obtained from a glioma patient whose treatment included an IDH1 peptide vaccine. These receptors all stem from a man aged 35 to 55 with glioma.

V is TRBV14 and J is TRBJ2-5; 9 nucleotides agree with TRBD1. Germline V gene data show CDR1 as SGHDN and CDR2 as FVKESK. V gave up 3 bases and J gave up 2 bases; unmatched junction bases: 7. The CDR3 totals 16 residues. CDR3 in amino acids: CASSQRQGVRQETQYF. The CDR3 DNA is TGTGCCAGCAGCCAGAGACAGGGGGTACGGCAAGAGACCCAGTACTTC.

This chain connects TRBV30 to TRBJ2-7; D possibly corresponds to TRBD2 (5 bases). This CDR3 is 14 amino acids long. CDR1 is GTSNPN and CDR2 is SVGIG in the germline V gene (reference sequence). Trimming cost V 3 bases and J 5 bases, with 17 bases left between them. CDR3 residues: CAWSLTGFFDEQYF. The CDR3 region has the DNA TGTGCCTGGAGCTTGACGGGATTTTTCGACGAGCAGTACTTC.

The rearrangement joins TRBV25-1 to TRBJ2-1, with 15 bases fitting TRBD2. The germline V gene has CDR1 MGHDK and CDR2 SYGVNS. The V and J ends lost 5 bases and 13 bases, in that order; junction bases with no gene match: 6. CDR3 length: 14 residues. The CDR3 DNA is TGTGCCAGCAGTCGGACTAGCGGGGGGGTAAGTCAGTTCTTC. It is translated as CASSRTSGGVSQFF. The entire variable domain, with the rest obtained from reference TRBV25-1 and TRBJ2-1, is as follows: EADIYQTPRYLVIGTGKKITLECSQTMGHDKMYWYQQDPGMELHLIHYSYGVNSTEKGDLSSESTVSRIRTEHFPLTLESARPSHTSQYLCASSRTSGGVSQFFGPGTRLTVL.

The CDR3 loop reads CASSEFGGIGELFF. CDR3 nucleotides: TGTGCCAGCAGTGAATTCGGGGGAATCGGGGAGCTGTTTTTT. The J gene is TRBJ2-2, the V gene TRBV25-1, with D perhaps matching TRBD2 (6 bases). Per germline, CDR1 MGHDK and CDR2 SYGVNS. CDR3 size: 14 residues. V shed 1 base and J shed 7 bases, with 10 bases lying between them.

This clone was seen only once. The V call is TRBV25-1, the J call TRBJ1-6, with TRBD1 identical over 9 bases. The germline gives CDR1 MGHDK, CDR2 SYGVNS. The CDR3 is 15 residues long. V was clipped by 4 bases and J by 4 bases; unmatched bases: 2. In DNA, the CDR3 is TGTGCCAGCAGTGGGACAGGGGCATATAATTCACCCCTCCACTTT. This encodes CASSGTGAYNSPLHF.

V and J are TRBV15 and TRBJ2-7; 10 bases agree with TRBD1. The germline gives CDR1 LNHNV, CDR2 YYDKDF (reference sequence). There are 16 residues in the CDR3. J was trimmed by 5 bases and V by 3 bases; bases with no gene match: 10. This CDR3 is CATSSRKTGGRDEQYF. The CDR3, as DNA: TGTGCCACCAGCAGCCGGAAGACAGGGGGCAGGGACGAGCAGTACTTC. Together with reference TRBV15 and TRBJ2-7, the CDR3 gives the full variable domain: DAMVIQNPRYQVTQFGKPVTLSCSQTLNHNVMYWYQQKSSQAPKLLFHYYDKDFNNEADTPDNFQSRRPNTSFCFLDIRSPGLGDTAMYLCATSSRKTGGRDEQYFGPGTRLTVT.

There are a few counts of this clone. The chain is built from TRBV27 and TRBJ1-5; no clear D. The CDR3 has 15 residues. V was clipped by 1 base and J by 4 bases, with 11 bases between them. Germline V lookup: CDR1 MNHEY, CDR2 SMNVEV (reference sequence). Written as DNA, the CDR3 is TGTGCCAGCAGTTTATTTTGGGGAGGGAATCAGCCCCAGCATTTT. This translates into CASSLFWGGNQPQHF.

The rearrangement joins TRBV2 to TRBJ1-6; no definite D call. The CDR3 spans 13 residues. CDR1 is SNHLY and CDR2 is FYNNEI in the germline V gene. V was trimmed by 1 base and J by 7 bases, leaving 5 bases between them. The CDR3 coding sequence is TGTGCCAGCAGTGAAGTGGCCAATTCACCCCTCCACTTT. Its translation is CASSEVANSPLHF.

A single count supports this clone. The V call is TRBV9, the J call TRBJ1-1; unclear D gene. The CDR3 has 13 residues. CDR1 and CDR2 from the germline V gene are SGDLS and YYNGEE. Trimming removed 4 bases from V and 5 bases from J, with 12 bases in between. The CDR3 coding sequence is TGTGCCAGCAGCCTTACCCCCGATACTGAAGCTTTCTTT. It codes for CASSLTPDTEAFF.

J is TRBJ1-5 and V is TRBV30; perhaps TRBD1 as D (6 bases). The germline CDR1 and CDR2 sequences are GTSNPN and SVGIG (reference sequence). Trimming took 0 bases from V and 6 from J, leaving 15 bases between them. CDR3 length: 15 amino acids. The CDR3 is CAWSVQQGNGQPQHF. The CDR3 nucleotides are TGTGCCTGGAGTGTTCAACAGGGAAACGGTCAGCCCCAGCATTTT.

The J gene is TRBJ2-6, the V gene TRBV7-9, with D possibly matching TRBD2 (5 bases). Germline V lookup: CDR1 SEHNR, CDR2 FQNEAQ (reference sequence). This CDR3 region has 15 residues. V was shortened by 2 bases and J by 4 bases, with 9 bases between the two germline ends. CDR3 amino acids: CASSLTGSGANVLTF. DNA of the CDR3: TGTGCCAGCAGCTTAACGGGATCCGGGGCCAACGTCCTGACTTTC.

This rearrangement joins TRBV6-1 to TRBJ1-1; D might be TRBD1 (5 bases). Deletions cut 4 bases from V and 4 bases from J, with 19 bases between. Germline V lookup: CDR1 MNHNS, CDR2 SASEGT. The CDR3 length is 16 residues. CDR3 region: CASSGHRGGTRTEAFF. CDR3 coding DNA: TGTGCCAGCAGTGGACATCGGGGGGGGACGCGCACTGAAGCTTTCTTT.

The V call is TRBV2, the J call TRBJ1-4, with D unresolved. Trimming stripped 6 bases from V and 9 bases from J, with 17 bases between. The V gene's germline CDR1 is SNHLY and CDR2 FYNNEI. The CDR3 runs 14 residues. The CDR3: CASSAEGGGQKLFF. CDR3 nucleotides: TGTGCCAGCAGCGCGGAGGGTGGCGGGCAAAAACTGTTTTTT. Drawing the rest from reference TRBV2 and TRBJ1-4, the complete variable domain is EPEVTQTPSHQVTQMGQEVILRCVPISNHLYFYWYRQILGQKVEFLVSFYNNEISEKSEIFDDQFSVERPDGSNFTLKIRSTKLEDSAMYFCASSAEGGGQKLFFGSGTQLSVL.

This sequence joins TRBV21-1 and TRBJ1-1. TRBV21-1 has pseudogene status. The CDR3 has 15 amino acids. The CDR3 reads CASSKVEEGECEAFF. The CDR3 DNA is TGTGCCAGCAGCAAAGTGGAGGAGGGGGAGTGTGAAGCTTTCTTT.

This chain links TRBV29-1 with TRBJ2-3; D ambiguous. The length of the CDR3 is 13 residues. Per germline, CDR1 SQVTM and CDR2 ANQGSEA. V was pared by 3 bases and J by 1 base, with 8 bases between. This chain's CDR3 is CSVEYRGTDTQYF. The CDR3 bases are TGCAGCGTTGAGTATCGCGGCACAGATACGCAGTATTTT.